The rows below give T cell receptor beta chains drawn from one sample of a study of shared clonotypes between healthy human individuals. Some clones are missing from TCRdb's copy, which holds only in-frame ones; the method was immunoSEQ multiplex PCR. This sample has 2 million to 2.5 million clones, with about 90% found just once. The sequencing input was naive CD4+ T cells from PBMCs. The receptors derive from a man in his late teens or twenties in good health. Some clones in this sample may be carry-over from other donors' samples. Each CDR3 is given with its conserved first and last residue. D genes are given only for firm matches. Rows may omit the clone size; those that give it use once, few, many or a size class.

cdr3_length	j_call	d_call	clone_size	v_call	cdr3_nt	cdr3_aa
12	TRBJ2-1	TRBD2	NA	TRBV5-1	TGCGCCAGCAGCCTAGCGGGGAATGAGCAGTTCTTC	CASSLAGNEQFF
13	TRBJ2-1	NA	NA	TRBV6-4	TGTGCCAGCAGTGACTCGCTCAACAATGAGCAGTTCTTC	CASSDSLNNEQFF
15	TRBJ2-5	TRBD2	NA	TRBV5-4	TGTGCCAGCAGCGCCCTAGCGGGGCAACAAGAGACCCAGTACTTC	CASSALAGQQETQYF
13	TRBJ1-2	TRBD1	NA	TRBV7-3	TGTGCCAGCAGCCTCAGGGGGAACTATGGCTACACCTTC	CASSLRGNYGYTF
14	TRBJ2-5	TRBD1	NA	TRBV5-1	TGCGCCAGCAGCTTGACAGGGGCGCAAGAGACCCAGTACTTC	CASSLTGAQETQYF
15	TRBJ2-7	TRBD2	NA	TRBV5-6	TGTGCCAGCAGCTTGGGTAGCGGGGGTTCCTACGAGCAGTACTTC	CASSLGSGGSYEQYF
13	TRBJ2-7	NA	NA	TRBV29-1	TGCAGCGCCAAAGGGACTGGCCCGGCCGAGCAGTACTTC	CSAKGTGPAEQYF
16	TRBJ1-1	NA	NA	TRBV5-1	TGCGCCAGCAGCCCATCCAGGGGAGGCCAAGATACTGAAGCTTTCTTT	CASSPSRGGQDTEAFF
14	TRBJ1-3	NA	NA	TRBV28	TGTGCCAGCAGTTTCTCACAGAATGGAAACACCATATATTTT	CASSFSQNGNTIYF
17	TRBJ2-2	NA	once	TRBV5-6	TGTGCCAGCAGCAGGGTCGGGCGGGATTATAACACCGGGGAGCTGTTTTTT	CASSRVGRDYNTGELFF
14	TRBJ1-6	NA	NA	TRBV11-2	TGTGCCAGCAGCTCGGATCCACAGTACTCACCCCTCCACTTT	CASSSDPQYSPLHF
15	TRBJ2-3	TRBD1	NA	TRBV5-1	TGCGCCAGCAGAAAGACAGGGGGGGTGGAAGATACGCAGTATTTT	CASRKTGGVEDTQYF
12	TRBJ2-1	NA	NA	TRBV7-8	TGTGCCAGCAGCTTAGCTGGGGTAGAGCAGTTCTTC	CASSLAGVEQFF
15	TRBJ1-2	NA	once	TRBV28	TGTGCCAGCAGTTTTCCCGTAGGGGGGGGGTATGGCTACACCTTC	CASSFPVGGGYGYTF
14	TRBJ2-1	TRBD2	NA	TRBV15	TGTGCCGTAGTTAGCGGGAGGGCCGGGGATGAGCAGTTCTTC	CAVVSGRAGDEQFF
15	TRBJ1-3	NA	NA	TRBV4-2	TGTGCCAGCAGCCAGTCTCTAGAGACTGGAAACACCATATATTTT	CASSQSLETGNTIYF
14	TRBJ2-3	NA	NA	TRBV5-4	TGTGCCAGCAGCTTGCCGGTTGGCACAGATACGCAGTATTTT	CASSLPVGTDTQYF
14	TRBJ1-2	NA	NA	TRBV18	TGTGCCAGCTCACCACCCACAGTGCTCTATGGCTACACCTTC	CASSPPTVLYGYTF
13	TRBJ2-5	TRBD1	NA	TRBV29-1	TGCAGCGTTGATGCGACAGGGCAAGAGACCCAGTACTTC	CSVDATGQETQYF
17	TRBJ2-5	TRBD2	NA	TRBV9	TGTGCCAGCAGTCCGACTAGCGGGAGGCCGGGGAGGGAGACCCAGTACTTC	CASSPTSGRPGRETQYF
14	TRBJ1-1	NA	NA	TRBV18	TGTGCCAGCTCACCTCTTCTGGGGGCCCAAGAAGCTTTCTTT	CASSPLLGAQEAFF